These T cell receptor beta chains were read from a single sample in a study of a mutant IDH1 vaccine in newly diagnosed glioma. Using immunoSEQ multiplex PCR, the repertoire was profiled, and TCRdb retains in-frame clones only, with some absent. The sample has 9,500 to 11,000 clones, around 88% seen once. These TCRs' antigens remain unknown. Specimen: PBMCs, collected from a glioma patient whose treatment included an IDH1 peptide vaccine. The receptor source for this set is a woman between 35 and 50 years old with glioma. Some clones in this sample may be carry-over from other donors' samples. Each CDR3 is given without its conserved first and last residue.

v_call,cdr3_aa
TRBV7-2,ASSLGGSGQPQH
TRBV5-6,ASSLSGVLGKLF
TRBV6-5,ASRTSGGVGDTQY
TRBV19,ASRWTENSPLH
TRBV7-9,ASEGQGAGEQY
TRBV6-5,ASTSQTGNNSPLH
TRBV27,ASSPYGSFTDTQY
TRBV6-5,ASSTRNTIY
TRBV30,AWSVGQGVNYGYT
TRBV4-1,ASSHRQGGYEQY
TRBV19,ASSERGLGDEKLF
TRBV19,ATSWQITDTQY
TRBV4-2,ASSRSTSEEETQY
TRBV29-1,SVEQGRYEQY
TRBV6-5,ASSLSGASDYGYT
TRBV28,ASSLNRFEAF
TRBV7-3,ASSLTGGSGTQYDTQY
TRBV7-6,ASSPRASGGELF
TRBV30,AWARGALGTEAF
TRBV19,ASSLSRRNEKLF